The 32 T cell receptor beta chains given below trace back to one sample, sequenced in a study of T cell responses to AZD1222 COVID-19 vaccine. Method: immunoSEQ multiplex PCR; TCRdb's copy keeps in-frame clones and lacks some. Altogether around 99,000 clones are present, about 88% being singletons, with the ten largest covering approximately 15%. The material sequenced was peripheral blood, taken on day 0 of AZD1222 vaccination. All receptors come from an adult in good health.

There are a few counts of this clone. This rearrangement joins TRBV27 to TRBJ1-5; TRBD1 is a possible D gene (5 bases). The germline CDR1 and CDR2 sequences are MNHEY and SMNVEV (reference sequence). V lost 4 bases and J 8 bases, leaving 15 bases between the germline ends. This CDR3 has 14 amino acids. As DNA, the CDR3 is TGTGCCAGCAGTTCTAGGGGACGACGTGAGCCCCAGCATTTT. Residues: CASSSRGRREPQHF.

The V gene is TRBV12-3 or TRBV12-4, the J gene TRBJ1-2; no reliable D call. The germline V and J ends were trimmed by 5 bases and 10 bases, with 5 bases remaining between them. The CDR3 loop spans 9 amino acids. This CDR3 reads CASSPPYTF. The CDR3 DNA is TGTGCCAGCAGTCCCCCCTACACCTTC.

The chain joins TRBV6-5 to TRBJ1-1, with 8 nucleotides matching TRBD1. The CDR3 loop spans 14 amino acids. V trimming: 7 bases; J trimming: 1 base; junction bases outside the gene matches: 5. CDR1 and CDR2 from the germline V gene are MNHEY and SVGAGI. Here the CDR3 DNA reads TGTGCCAGCAAAGGACAGGGAACGAACACTGAAGCTTTCTTT. It yields the protein CASKGQGTNTEAFF.

The chain combines TRBV7-9 with TRBJ1-1; D not resolved. Per the germline V gene, CDR1 is SEHNR and CDR2 is FQNEAQ (reference sequence). There are 13 residues in the CDR3. The V end was cut by 4 bases, the J end by 7 bases, with 13 bases between. CDR3 bases: TGTGCCAGCAGCTCGACGGGCGGCGGTGAAGCTTTCTTT. Translating gives CASSSTGGGEAFF.

This chain links TRBV19 with TRBJ2-6; D perhaps matches TRBD1 (6 bases). In germline, CDR1 is LNHDA, CDR2 SQIVND (reference sequence). The V gene lost 5 bases and the J gene lost 4 bases, with 12 bases spanning the gap. The CDR3 extends over 15 amino acids. As DNA, the CDR3 is TGTGCCAGTAGTCCTACAGGGTCCGGGGCCAACGTCCTGACTTTC. Translation: CASSPTGSGANVLTF.

The chain links TRBV3-1 (or the pseudogene TRBV3-2) to TRBJ2-5; D remains ambiguous. CDR3 length: 14 amino acids. Germline-derived CDR1 and CDR2 are LGHDT and YNNKEL (reference sequence). With 1 base removed from V and 7 bases from J, the gap between germline ends came to 13 bases. The CDR3 DNA reads TGTGCCAGCAGCCAAGCGGGTCCCTTGGGGACCCAGTACTTC. Protein sequence: CASSQAGPLGTQYF.

The chain couples TRBV11-3 to TRBJ2-2; 7 bases align to TRBD1. From germline, CDR1 is SGHNT and CDR2 YENEEA. The CDR3 spans 16 residues. V was pared by 5 bases and J by 1 base, with 7 bases of the junction left unmatched. CDR3 sequence reads: CASSPDRDRNTGELFF. In DNA form, the CDR3 reads TGTGCCAGCAGCCCCGACAGGGATCGGAACACCGGGGAGCTGTTTTTT.

The chain employs TRBV7-2 and TRBJ1-1; perhaps TRBD1 as D (5 bases). CDR3 length: 13 residues. Per germline, CDR1 SGHTA and CDR2 FQGNSA. The V gene lost 1 base and the J gene lost 6 bases, with 9 bases spanning the gap. CDR3 in amino acids: CASSLGGGAEAFF. The CDR3 DNA reads TGTGCCAGCAGCTTAGGGGGGGGAGCTGAAGCTTTCTTT.

This chain links TRBV6-2 or TRBV6-3 with TRBJ2-7; 9 nucleotides agree with TRBD1. V shed 0 bases, J shed 1 base, and the junction held 4 bases outside the gene matches. CDR1 and CDR2 (germline): MNHEY, SVGEGT. This CDR3 comprises 16 residues. The CDR3 here is CASSYSLDRGSYEQYF. The CDR3 nucleotides read TGTGCCAGCAGTTACTCGCTGGACAGGGGTTCCTACGAGCAGTACTTC.

This rearrangement joins TRBV18 to TRBJ1-5; no clear D gene. V was cut by 3 bases and J by 2 bases, with 8 bases left in between. CDR1 is KGHSH, CDR2 LQKENI, per germline. CDR3 length: 14 amino acids. The CDR3 DNA is TGTGCCAGCTCACCGACATCCGGCAATCAGCCCCAGCATTTT. Its protein product is CASSPTSGNQPQHF.

J is TRBJ2-7 and V is TRBV18; D is unresolved. The CDR3 runs to 16 residues. Trimming removed 1 base at V and 0 bases at J, with 13 bases between. The V gene's germline CDR1 is KGHSH and CDR2 LQKENI. CDR3 DNA: TGTGCCAGCTCACCACGGACGGATGATAGCTCCTACGAGCAGTACGTC. Translating it yields CASSPRTDDSSYEQYV.

This chain connects TRBV24-1 to TRBJ1-1; no clear D gene. The V gene lost 4 bases and the J gene lost 4 bases, with 9 bases spanning the gap. This CDR3 comprises 13 residues. Germline V gene lookup returns CDR1 KGHDR and CDR2 SFDVKD. The CDR3 nucleotides read TGTGCCACCAGTGACCCCGTTAGCACTGAAGCTTTCTTT. Encoded protein: CATSDPVSTEAFF.

V gene TRBV9 combines with J gene TRBJ2-7; D not certain. Trimming removed 1 base at V and 4 bases at J, with 12 bases between. The CDR3 runs to 14 residues. From germline, CDR1 is SGDLS and CDR2 YYNGEE. The CDR3: CASSVSSRRYEQYF. The CDR3, as DNA: TGTGCCAGCAGCGTAAGCTCCCGGCGGTACGAGCAGTACTTC.

This sequence joins TRBV5-1 and TRBJ2-3; D is undetermined. V was clipped by 1 base and J by 0 bases, with 9 bases between them. CDR3 size: 15 residues. The germline CDR1 and CDR2 sequences are SGHRS and YFSETQ. CDR3 sequence (DNA): TGCGCCAGCAGCTTGCAGCCCACTAGCACAGATACGCAGTATTTT. Amino acids: CASSLQPTSTDTQYF.

The CDR3 region has the DNA TGTGCCTGGTCCGAGGGGGCCAAAAACATTCAGTACTTC. Its translation: CAWSEGAKNIQYF. The chain links TRBV30 to TRBJ2-4; D may match TRBD1 or TRBD2 (5 bases each). Trimming removed 5 bases from V and 1 base from J, with 9 bases in between. CDR3 length: 13 amino acids. Germline CDR1 reads GTSNPN; CDR2 reads SVGIG (reference sequence).

The CDR3 DNA follows: TGCGCCAGCAGCTTGGCCGGACAGGGGCAATATGGCTACACCTTC. This sequence encodes CASSLAGQGQYGYTF. The rearrangement links TRBV5-1 to TRBJ1-2, with TRBD1 identical over 9 bases. This CDR3 has 15 amino acids. The V segment lost 0 bases and the J segment 5 bases; nucleotides outside the gene matches: 5. The V gene's germline CDR1 is SGHRS and CDR2 YFSETQ.

The chain couples TRBV7-3 to TRBJ2-3, with 7 bases matching TRBD2. The CDR3 contains 15 residues. V shed 2 bases, J shed 3 bases, and the junction held 5 bases outside the gene matches. Germline V gives CDR1 SGHTA, CDR2 FQGTGA. CDR3 DNA: TGTGCCAGCAGCTTAGCAGCCGGGGGGACAGATACGCAGTATTTT. This translates into CASSLAAGGTDTQYF.

The V gene is TRBV7-9, the J gene TRBJ2-7; tentative D call: TRBD2 (5 bases). V lost 2 bases and J lost 5, with 10 bases in between. The length of the CDR3 is 13 residues. The germline CDR1 and CDR2 sequences are SEHNR and FQNEAQ (reference sequence). In DNA form, the CDR3 reads TGTGCCAGCAGCTTATCAGCCGGGGACGAGCAGTACTTC. Residues: CASSLSAGDEQYF.

This CDR3 is CASSPGRRQETQYF. CDR3 in DNA: TGTGCCAGTAGCCCCGGGAGACGCCAAGAGACCCAGTACTTC. This chain connects TRBV19 to TRBJ2-5; a weak D match, TRBD2 (6 bases). In germline, CDR1 is LNHDA, CDR2 SQIVND (reference sequence). Trimming removed 6 bases from V and 1 base from J, with 12 bases in between. The CDR3 is made up of 14 amino acids.

The chain recombines TRBV29-1 with TRBJ1-1; D not certain. V was trimmed by 5 bases and J by 0 bases, leaving 10 bases between them. Looked up from germline, CDR1 is SQVTM and CDR2 is ANQGSEA. This CDR3 is built from 13 residues. The CDR3 sequence is CSVTQKLNTEAFF. The CDR3 DNA sequence: TGCAGCGTTACCCAAAAGTTGAACACTGAAGCTTTCTTT.

The chain combines TRBV11-3 with TRBJ1-2, with 9 positions matching TRBD1. With V trimmed by 1 base and J by 8 bases, 14 bases remained unmatched. The V gene's germline CDR1 is SGHNT and CDR2 YENEEA. The CDR3 runs to 17 residues. The CDR3 DNA reads TGTGCCAGCAGCTTAGGCCCCGGGACAGGGAGGTCGGTGGGCTACACCTTC. Translation gives CASSLGPGTGRSVGYTF.

The J gene is TRBJ1-5, the V gene TRBV7-7; 7 bases match TRBD1. Germline V gene sequence: CDR1 SSHAT, CDR2 FNYEAQ (reference sequence). CDR3 length equals 15 residues. V was pared by 6 bases and J by 5 bases, with 10 bases of the junction left unmatched. In DNA form, the CDR3 reads TGTGCCAGCAGACCGACCACAGGGGAGTATCAGCCCCAGCATTTT. Translating it yields CASRPTTGEYQPQHF.

The chain uses TRBV29-1 and TRBJ2-1; the D is unclear. V lost 6 bases and J lost 5, with 5 bases in between. Germline CDR1 reads SQVTM; CDR2 reads ANQGSEA. The CDR3 has 10 residues. The CDR3 sequence is CSVRNNEQFF. The CDR3, as DNA: TGCAGCGTCCGGAACAATGAGCAGTTCTTC.

This chain connects TRBV6-5 to TRBJ2-7, with a weak D call TRBD2 (5 bases). V lost 8 bases and J lost 7, with 18 bases in between. CDR3 length equals 13 residues. CDR1 is MNHEY, CDR2 SVGAGI, per germline. The CDR3 region is CASSLREGREQYV. The CDR3, as DNA: TGTGCCAGCTCCCTCCGGGAAGGGCGGGAGCAGTACGTC.

The CDR3 region has the DNA TGTGCCAGCAGCTTAGGTCAGGCTCTCGAGCAGTACTTC. This codes for CASSLGQALEQYF. The V call is TRBV7-2, the J call TRBJ2-7; D is unclear. The ends were cut back, 1 base at V and 6 bases at J, with 10 bases in the middle. There are 13 residues in the CDR3. Germline V CDR1 and CDR2: SGHTA, FQGNSA.

This chain connects TRBV11-3 to TRBJ2-5; D assignment may be TRBD1 or TRBD2 (6 bases each). This CDR3 region has 13 residues. V shed 3 bases and J shed 5 bases, with 10 bases lying between them. Germline-derived CDR1 and CDR2 are SGHNT and YENEEA. The CDR3: CASSLGGRETQYF. For the CDR3, the DNA is TGTGCCAGCAGCTTGGGGGGCAGGGAGACCCAGTACTTC.

This clone has a single count. The chain combines TRBV20-1 with TRBJ2-1; D remains unclear. Between the trimmed V and J ends, which lost 3 bases and 10 bases, there was a span of 7 bases. From germline, CDR1 is DFQATT and CDR2 SNEGSKA (reference sequence). This CDR3 spans 10 amino acids. CDR3 sequence reads: CSASSHEQFF. The CDR3 region has the DNA TGCAGTGCTAGCTCTCACGAGCAGTTCTTC.

V and J are TRBV19 and TRBJ2-2; no reliable D call. This CDR3 is built from 13 residues. V was pared by 2 bases and J by 7 bases, with 8 bases between. From germline, CDR1 is LNHDA and CDR2 SQIVND (reference sequence). CDR3 in amino acids: CASSIISRGELFF. CDR3 coding DNA: TGTGCCAGTAGTATAATTAGCCGCGGGGAGCTGTTTTTT.

This chain uses TRBV24-1 with TRBJ2-1, with a possible D match to TRBD2 (6 bases). The CDR3 totals 12 residues. V was shortened by 5 bases and J by 5 bases, with 6 bases between the two germline ends. The germline CDR1 and CDR2 sequences are KGHDR and SFDVKD. The DNA for the CDR3 is TGTGCCACCAGTGGGGGGGACAATGAGCAGTTCTTC. As protein: CATSGGDNEQFF.

The chain is built from TRBV28 and TRBJ2-7, with D perhaps TRBD1 (6 bases). Between the trimmed V and J ends, which lost 7 bases and 6 bases, there was a span of 13 bases. Germline CDR1 reads MDHEN; CDR2 reads SYDVKM. The CDR3 spans 12 residues. CDR3 sequence reads: CASNIQGGEQYF. CDR3 DNA: TGTGCCAGCAATATACAGGGTGGCGAGCAGTACTTC.

The gene calls are TRBV7-9 and TRBJ1-2; TRBD1 matches 7 bases. The CDR3 consists of 18 residues. Germline lookup yields CDR1 SEHNR and CDR2 FQNEAQ (reference sequence). The junction had 15 bases not matched to a gene; V was cut back by 5 bases and J by 0 bases. The CDR3 DNA follows: TGTGCCAGCAGCCAGTACCGGGACAGATTAACCGCTAACTATGGCTACACCTTC. Protein: CASSQYRDRLTANYGYTF.

This chain links TRBV18 with TRBJ1-2; TRBD1 might be the D (5 bases). The V gene's germline CDR1 is KGHSH and CDR2 LQKENI. The CDR3 extends over 14 amino acids. Trimming shortened V by 3 bases and J by 3 bases, and 11 bases separated the two germline ends. The DNA for the CDR3 is TGTGCCAGCTCACCGGGGCCGTCTTACTATGGCTACACCTTC. This encodes CASSPGPSYYGYTF. The whole variable domain, filled in from reference TRBV18 and TRBJ1-2, reads NAGVMQNPRHLVRRRGQEARLRCSPMKGHSHVYWYRQLPEEGLKFMVYLQKENIIDESGMPKERFSAEFPKEGPSILRIQQVVRGDSAAYFCASSPGPSYYGYTFGSGTRLTVV.